Shown below are 31 T cell receptor beta chains from a single sample sequenced in a study of response to subunit inactivated influenza vaccine. TCRdb analysed the RT-PCR reads with MiXCR anew, one entry per CDR3 protein. Of about 650,000 distinct CDR3 sequences in the sample, roughly 14% were seen once. The source was PBMCs from blood, collected 11 to 12 days after vaccination. The receptor set was obtained from a man aged 45 to 65 who received an inactivated influenza vaccine.

This clonotype was recorded many times. The CDR3 sequence is CSVDGDSYEQYF. Here the CDR3 DNA reads TGCAGCGTTGACGGGGACTCCTACGAGCAGTACTTC. The chain combines TRBV29-1 with TRBJ2-7; a weak D match, TRBD2 (5 bases). Looked up from germline, CDR1 is SQVTM and CDR2 is ANQGSEA. The CDR3 length is 12 residues. The V end was cut by 3 bases, the J end by 0 bases, with 6 bases between.

This clonotype came up a few times. V and J are TRBV6-2 or TRBV6-3 and TRBJ2-7, with a weak D call TRBD2 (5 bases). Trimming took off 7 bases at V and 5 bases at J, with 15 bases between the two ends. In germline, CDR1 is MNHEY, CDR2 SVGEGT. The CDR3 covers 13 residues. In DNA, the CDR3 is TGTGCCAGCACCAAGGCCGGGGTTGACGAGCAGTACTTC. It encodes CASTKAGVDEQYF.

The chain links TRBV28 to TRBJ1-5; TRBD1 agrees at 9 bases. Trimming cost V 6 bases and J 2 bases; bases outside gene matches: 17. CDR3 size: 19 residues. CDR1 and CDR2 (germline): MDHEN, SYDVKM. CDR3 region: CASRAYGTGTITGNQPQHF. The CDR3 DNA reads as TGTGCCAGCAGGGCCTATGGGACAGGGACAATAACAGGCAATCAGCCCCAGCATTTT. The variable domain in full, completed from reference TRBV28 and TRBJ1-5, reads DVKVTQSSRYLVKRTGEKVFLECVQDMDHENMFWYRQDPGLGLRLIYFSYDVKMKEKGDIPEGYSVSREKKERFSLILESASTNQTSMYLCASRAYGTGTITGNQPQHFGDGTRLSIL.

This clonotype showed up just a few times. The V call is TRBV10-3, the J call TRBJ2-2; tentatively, D is TRBD2 (5 bases). This CDR3 has 17 residues. V lost 4 bases to trimming and J lost 4 bases, with 19 bases between them. The V gene's germline CDR1 is ENHRY and CDR2 SYGVKD. The CDR3 loop is CAISGRPGVASTGELFF. CDR3 bases: TGTGCCATCAGTGGCCGCCCCGGGGTTGCTTCCACCGGGGAGCTGTTTTTT.

This clonotype showed up just a few times. This chain connects TRBV12-3 or TRBV12-4 to TRBJ2-5, with 11 bases matching TRBD1. Germline trimming cut 6 bases from V and 2 bases from J; bases unmatched to any gene: 14. The CDR3 extends over 18 amino acids. This chain's CDR3 is CASSTSRDRGNRQETQYF. CDR3 sequence (DNA): TGTGCCAGCAGCACTAGCCGGGACAGGGGGAACAGGCAAGAGACCCAGTACTTC.

This clonotype turned up a few times. This chain links TRBV3-1 with TRBJ2-3; D is undetermined. Trimming took off 0 bases at V and 1 base at J, with 11 bases between the two ends. Germline values: CDR1 LGHDT, CDR2 YNNKEL (reference sequence). The CDR3 extends over 16 amino acids. DNA of the CDR3: TGTGCCAGCAGCCAAGATCGACACTCGCGCACAGATACGCAGTATTTT. Translated: CASSQDRHSRTDTQYF.

This chain uses TRBV11-1 with TRBJ2-7; the D gene is possibly TRBD1 (6 bases). Germline-derived CDR1 and CDR2 are SGHAT and FQDESV (reference sequence). CDR3 size: 18 residues. Trimming left V 4 bases short and J 0 bases short, with 22 bases between. The CDR3 DNA is TGTGCCAGCAGCTCCAACCCCCCCTCCAGGGGAGACTCCTACGAGCAGTACTTC. Residues: CASSSNPPSRGDSYEQYF.

This clonotype was observed many times. This chain uses TRBV12-3 or TRBV12-4 with TRBJ2-6; the D is unclear. This CDR3 has 17 amino acids. Trimming removed 8 bases at V and 4 bases at J, with 21 bases between. CDR3 bases: TGTGCCAGCCAGGTCCGACGGTCCTCAGGCGGGGCCAACGTCCTGACTTTC. Amino acids: CASQVRRSSGGANVLTF.

Only a few counts were recorded for this clonotype. This chain uses TRBV18 with TRBJ2-3; D remains ambiguous. The CDR3 totals 13 residues. V lost 3 bases to trimming and J lost 6 bases, with 10 bases between them. Germline V gives CDR1 KGHSH, CDR2 LQKENI. CDR3 nucleotide sequence: TGTGCCAGCTCACCTTCGCGGTCCGATACGCAGTATTTT. Its protein product is CASSPSRSDTQYF.

This clonotype was counted a few times. V gene TRBV10-3 combines with J gene TRBJ1-5; TRBD1 matches 7 bases. The CDR3 spans 14 residues. V dropped 4 bases and J dropped 4; count of bases not matched to a gene: 4. CDR1 is ENHRY, CDR2 SYGVKD, per germline. The CDR3 DNA follows: TGTGCCATCAGTGGGGACAGACCTAATCAGCCCCAGCATTTT. This gives the protein CAISGDRPNQPQHF.

This clonotype was detected only a few times. This chain connects TRBV18 to TRBJ1-3, with D perhaps matching TRBD1 (5 bases). Between the trimmed V and J ends, which lost 2 bases and 0 bases, there was a span of 11 bases. This CDR3 region has 16 residues. Looked up from germline, CDR1 is KGHSH and CDR2 is LQKENI. Here the CDR3 DNA reads TGTGCCAGCTCACCAAGAACAGGAGGCTCTGGAAACACCATATATTTT. Residues: CASSPRTGGSGNTIYF.

This clonotype has only a few counts. V and J are TRBV6-2 or TRBV6-3 and TRBJ2-1; 9 bases line up with TRBD2. With V trimmed by 3 bases and J by 2 bases, 5 bases remained unmatched. The V gene's germline CDR1 is MNHEY and CDR2 SVGEGT. This CDR3 contains 16 residues. CDR3 amino acids: CASSYGGGGAYNEQFF. The CDR3 DNA reads TGTGCCAGCAGTTATGGCGGCGGGGGGGCCTACAATGAGCAGTTCTTC.

A few counts support this clonotype. V is TRBV7-9 and J is TRBJ2-7, with TRBD2 identical over 7 bases. The CDR3 length is 13 residues. Germline V gene data show CDR1 as SEHNR and CDR2 as FQNEAQ (reference sequence). V was pared by 0 bases and J by 5 bases, with 1 base of the junction left unmatched. The CDR3: CASSLAGTNEQYF. DNA for the CDR3: TGTGCCAGCAGCTTAGCAGGGACTAACGAGCAGTACTTC.

The genes are TRBV7-6 and TRBJ2-7; D gene uncertain. There are 13 residues in the CDR3. From germline, CDR1 is SGHVS and CDR2 FNYEAQ. V was cut by 5 bases and J by 2 bases, with 10 bases left in between. The CDR3 here is CASSLGNPYEQYF. CDR3 in DNA: TGTGCCAGCAGCCTCGGCAATCCCTACGAGCAGTACTTC.

J is TRBJ2-1 and V is TRBV6-1, with D possibly matching TRBD2 (6 bases). Trimming took off 6 bases at V and 2 bases at J, with 11 bases between the two ends. This CDR3 is built from 14 residues. Germline V CDR1 and CDR2: MNHNS, SASEGT. CDR3 amino acids: CASRRSGAYNEQFF. The CDR3, as DNA: TGTGCCAGCAGGCGATCGGGGGCCTACAATGAGCAGTTCTTC.

CDR3 DNA: TGTGCCAGCACCCGGCGGGGAGGTGAAGCTTTCTTT. This sequence encodes CASTRRGGEAFF. J is TRBJ1-1 and V is TRBV6-5, with D hard to call. This CDR3 spans 12 amino acids. CDR1 and CDR2 (germline): MNHEY, SVGAGI. Trimming shortened V by 7 bases and J by 7 bases, and 13 bases separated the two germline ends.

The CDR3 loop is CASSQRQADGYTF. The DNA of the CDR3 is TGTGCCAGCAGTCAAAGACAGGCGGATGGCTACACCTTC. The chain combines TRBV7-9 with TRBJ1-2, with a weak D call TRBD1 (6 bases). V was shortened by 6 bases and J by 6 bases, with 14 bases between the two germline ends. CDR3 size: 13 residues. Per the germline V gene, CDR1 is SEHNR and CDR2 is FQNEAQ (reference sequence).

This clonotype was counted at least ten times. The V and J genes are TRBV7-2 and TRBJ2-7, with D perhaps matching TRBD1 or TRBD2 (5 bases each). This CDR3 is built from 16 residues. Germline CDR1 reads SGHTA; CDR2 reads FQGNSA. Trimming shortened V by 2 bases and J by 0 bases, and 14 bases separated the two germline ends. CDR3 residues: CASSLWGRGSSYEQYF. The CDR3 DNA sequence: TGTGCCAGCAGCTTATGGGGGAGAGGGAGCTCCTACGAGCAGTACTTC. The variable domain in full, with the rest retrieved from reference TRBV7-2 and TRBJ2-7, is GAGVSQSPSNKVTEKGKDVELRCDPISGHTALYWYRQSLGQGLEFLIYFQGNSAPDKSGLPSDRFSAERTGGSVSTLTIQRTQQEDSAVYLCASSLWGRGSSYEQYFGPGTRLTVT.

J is TRBJ1-2 and V is TRBV6-5, with 9 bases aligning to TRBD1. The germline V gene encodes CDR1 MNHEY and CDR2 SVGAGI. The junction had 6 bases not matched to a gene; V was cut back by 5 bases and J by 8 bases. The CDR3 spans 13 residues. CDR3: CASSNGQGNGYTF. DNA for the CDR3: TGTGCCAGCAGTAACGGACAGGGGAACGGCTACACCTTC.

This clonotype was detected ten times or more. The chain combines TRBV28 with TRBJ2-7, with 8 bases fitting TRBD2. CDR1 MDHEN and CDR2 SYDVKM come from the germline V gene. The V segment lost 6 bases and the J segment 1 base; nucleotides outside the gene matches: 5. The CDR3 totals 14 residues. CDR3 residues: CASRAGGPSYEQYF. In DNA, the CDR3 is TGTGCCAGCAGGGCGGGAGGACCTTCCTACGAGCAGTACTTC. The full variable domain, completed using reference TRBV28 and TRBJ2-7, is DVKVTQSSRYLVKRTGEKVFLECVQDMDHENMFWYRQDPGLGLRLIYFSYDVKMKEKGDIPEGYSVSREKKERFSLILESASTNQTSMYLCASRAGGPSYEQYFGPGTRLTVT.

This clonotype turned up a few times. The chain is built from TRBV5-1 and TRBJ1-1; D is perhaps TRBD1 (5 bases). CDR1 is SGHRS, CDR2 YFSETQ, per germline. The ends were cut back, 0 bases at V and 5 bases at J, with 17 bases in the middle. The CDR3 is 16 residues long. CDR3 nucleotide sequence: TGCGCCAGCAGCTTGGTAGGCGGGGGAGGATGGACTGAAGCTTTCTTT. Its protein product is CASSLVGGGGWTEAFF.

This clonotype has just a few counts. This chain joins TRBV6-5 and TRBJ1-1; D perhaps matches TRBD1 (6 bases). The V and J ends lost 5 bases and 0 bases respectively, with 13 bases between them. The CDR3 is made up of 15 amino acids. Germline V gene lookup returns CDR1 MNHEY and CDR2 SVGAGI. The CDR3 bases are TGTGCCAGCAGTACCTCGGGACACATGAACACTGAAGCTTTCTTT. Translating gives CASSTSGHMNTEAFF.

V is TRBV7-2 and J is TRBJ2-7, with D hard to call. The CDR3 has 13 amino acids. CDR1 is SGHTA, CDR2 FQGNSA, per germline. V lost 0 bases to trimming and J lost 6 bases, with 9 bases between them. This chain's CDR3 is CASSLARLGEQYF. The CDR3 coding sequence is TGTGCCAGCAGCTTAGCGAGGCTAGGCGAGCAGTACTTC. The complete variable domain, with remaining parts taken from reference TRBV7-2 and TRBJ2-7, reads GAGVSQSPSNKVTEKGKDVELRCDPISGHTALYWYRQSLGQGLEFLIYFQGNSAPDKSGLPSDRFSAERTGGSVSTLTIQRTQQEDSAVYLCASSLARLGEQYFGPGTRLTVT.

The chain carries TRBV12-5 and TRBJ2-1; D tentatively fits TRBD1 or TRBD2 (6 bases each). The CDR3 sequence is 15 residues long. V gave up 1 base and J gave up 8 bases, with 15 bases separating them. The germline V gene encodes CDR1 LGHNT and CDR2 FRNRAP. CDR3 region: CASGLDGRGVYEQFF. Here the CDR3 DNA reads TGTGCTAGTGGTTTGGATGGTAGGGGGGTTTATGAGCAGTTCTTC.

The sample holds a few counts of this clonotype. The chain joins TRBV24-1 to TRBJ2-2; 9 bases agree with TRBD1. Germline V gives CDR1 KGHDR, CDR2 SFDVKD. This CDR3 region has 17 residues. With 3 bases clipped from V and 4 bases from J, the junction kept 8 bases outside the gene matches. The CDR3 protein is CATSDRPGQGTTGELFF. CDR3 coding DNA: TGTGCCACCAGTGATCGCCCGGGACAGGGTACCACCGGGGAGCTGTTTTTT.

This chain joins TRBV12-3 or TRBV12-4 and TRBJ2-3; 8 bases map to TRBD2. The CDR3 loop spans 15 amino acids. V dropped 6 bases and J dropped 5; count of bases not matched to a gene: 10. The CDR3 DNA follows: TGTGCCAGCAGCCCTCGCGGGGGGTTAATAGATACGCAGTATTTT. It is translated as CASSPRGGLIDTQYF.

The chain employs TRBV20-1 and TRBJ2-7; 7 bases agree with TRBD1. This CDR3 is built from 14 residues. Germline V gene data show CDR1 as DFQATT and CDR2 as SNEGSKA (reference sequence). The V gene end was trimmed by 1 base and the J gene end by 2 bases; junction bases not matched to a gene: 5. The CDR3 sequence is CSARGPGTAYEQYF. The CDR3 coding sequence is TGCAGTGCTAGAGGTCCCGGGACAGCCTACGAGCAGTACTTC.

The sample holds many counts of this clonotype. The chain couples TRBV20-1 to TRBJ2-1; TRBD2 matches at 7 bases. The CDR3 is made up of 15 amino acids. The V gene end was trimmed by 0 bases and the J gene end by 6 bases; junction bases not matched to a gene: 8. The germline CDR1 and CDR2 sequences are DFQATT and SNEGSKA (reference sequence). CDR3 sequence: CSARDLWEGGNEQFF. The CDR3 region has the DNA TGCAGTGCTAGAGATCTGTGGGAGGGTGGCAATGAGCAGTTCTTC.

This chain uses TRBV27 with TRBJ2-1, with D tentatively TRBD1 (6 bases). The germline V gene encodes CDR1 MNHEY and CDR2 SMNVEV (reference sequence). The CDR3 has 14 residues. V was trimmed by 5 bases and J by 7 bases, leaving 15 bases between them. Written as DNA, the CDR3 is TGTGCCAGCAGTCCACAGGGTTTGTGGAATGAGCAGTTCTTC. Translation gives CASSPQGLWNEQFF.

This clonotype was found a few times. The chain uses TRBV3-1 and TRBJ2-1; 9 bases map to TRBD2. V dropped 2 bases and J dropped 4; count of bases not matched to a gene: 6. From germline, CDR1 is LGHDT and CDR2 YNNKEL (reference sequence). The CDR3 totals 16 residues. The CDR3 DNA reads as TGTGCCAGCAGCCAAATGAGACTAGCGGTATACAATGAGCAGTTCTTC. Protein product: CASSQMRLAVYNEQFF.

This clonotype was counted a few times. This chain links TRBV5-1 with TRBJ2-7; D unclear. V was shortened by 4 bases and J by 5 bases, with 19 bases between the two germline ends. The CDR3 runs 15 residues. Germline CDR1 reads SGHRS; CDR2 reads YFSETQ. CDR3 DNA: TGCGCCAGCAGCCCAGAAACGACCGAAGACAACGAGCAGTACTTC. It yields the protein CASSPETTEDNEQYF.